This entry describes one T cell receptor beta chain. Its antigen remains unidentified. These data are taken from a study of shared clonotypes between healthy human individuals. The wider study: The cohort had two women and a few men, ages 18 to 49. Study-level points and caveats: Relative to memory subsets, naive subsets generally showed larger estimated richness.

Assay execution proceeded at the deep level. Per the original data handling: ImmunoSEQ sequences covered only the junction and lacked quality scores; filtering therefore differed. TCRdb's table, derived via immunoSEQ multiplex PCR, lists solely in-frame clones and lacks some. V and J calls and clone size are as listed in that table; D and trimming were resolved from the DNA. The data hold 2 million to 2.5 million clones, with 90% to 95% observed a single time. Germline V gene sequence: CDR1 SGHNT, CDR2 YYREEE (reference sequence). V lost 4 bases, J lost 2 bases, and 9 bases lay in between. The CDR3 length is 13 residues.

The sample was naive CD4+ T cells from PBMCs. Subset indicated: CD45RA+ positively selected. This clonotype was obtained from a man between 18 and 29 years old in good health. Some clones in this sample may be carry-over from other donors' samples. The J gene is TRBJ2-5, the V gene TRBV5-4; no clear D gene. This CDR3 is CASSPDVQETQYF. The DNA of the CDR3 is TGTGCCAGCAGCCCCGACGTACAAGAGACCCAGTACTTC.